Listed here are 20 T cell receptor beta chains from one sample, sequenced in a study of T cells in Graves' hyperthyroidism and ophthalmopathy. Researchers amplified the TCR beta CDR3 regions from RNA transcripts. Using the HTBI primer set, a first-round RT-PCR was run on the TCR CDR3. TCRdb re-derived calls from the multiplex PCR reads in MiXCR, one entry per CDR3 protein. The table records fewer than 350,000 distinct CDR3 sequences, about 16% of them present only once. Specimen: blood. The receptors here all came from a woman between 45 and 65 years old with Graves' hyperthyroidism that later progressed to Graves' ophthalmopathy.

Ten or more counts support this clonotype. The V gene is TRBV5-1, the J gene TRBJ2-7, with D possibly being TRBD1 (5 bases). V was clipped by 4 bases and J by 0 bases, with 11 bases between them. The CDR3 extends over 14 amino acids. The germline gives CDR1 SGHRS, CDR2 YFSETQ. The DNA for the CDR3 is TGCGCCAGCAGCCCTGACAGTTTCTCCTACGAGCAGTACTTC. Translated: CASSPDSFSYEQYF.

This clonotype was detected a few times. The rearrangement joins TRBV6-6 to TRBJ1-2; no firm D call. The germline CDR1 and CDR2 sequences are MNHNY and SVGAGI (reference sequence). Trimming left V 0 bases short and J 8 bases short, with 7 bases between. The CDR3 is 12 residues long. The CDR3 spells CASSYSIQGYTF. The CDR3 bases are TGTGCCAGCAGTTACTCGATCCAGGGCTACACCTTC.

The V gene is TRBV9, the J gene TRBJ1-3, with 9 bases matching TRBD1. The CDR3 covers 17 residues. Trimming at V came to 2 bases and at J to 0 bases, leaving 6 bases not matched to a gene. CDR1 and CDR2 (germline): SGDLS, YYNGEE. CDR3 DNA sequence: TGTGCCAGCAGCGTCGCCGGGACAGGGATCTCTGGAAACACCATATATTTT. Its protein is CASSVAGTGISGNTIYF.

This rearrangement joins TRBV19 to TRBJ2-1; D unresolved. Trimming left V 6 bases short and J 6 bases short, with 15 bases between. The CDR3 consists of 14 residues. Germline V gives CDR1 LNHDA, CDR2 SQIVND (reference sequence). The CDR3 coding sequence is TGTGCCAGTAGAGAACAGTCCTTTTCCAATGAGCAGTTCTTC. It yields the protein CASREQSFSNEQFF.

This clonotype was recorded many times. The chain has TRBV2 and TRBJ1-6; no firm D call. Germline CDR1 is SNHLY and CDR2 is FYNNEI. This CDR3 has 12 amino acids. Trimming stripped 8 bases from V and 9 bases from J, with 11 bases between. In nucleotides, the CDR3 is TGTGCCAGCTTCCTAGGCGGTTCACCCCTCCACTTT. Residues: CASFLGGSPLHF.

The rearrangement links TRBV5-1 to TRBJ2-1; D is perhaps TRBD2 (6 bases). CDR3 length: 16 residues. The germline V gene has CDR1 SGHRS and CDR2 YFSETQ. V dropped 1 base and J dropped 5 bases, with 16 bases sitting between them. The CDR3 spells CASSLNRGTHHNEQFF. CDR3 DNA: TGCGCCAGCAGCTTGAATCGGGGGACCCATCACAATGAGCAGTTCTTC. Based on the CDR3 plus reference TRBV5-1 and TRBJ2-1, the full variable domain is KAGVTQTPRYLIKTRGQQVTLSCSPISGHRSVSWYQQTPGQGLQFLFEYFSETQRNKGNFPGRFSGRQFSNSRSEMNVSTLELGDSALYLCASSLNRGTHHNEQFFGPGTRLTVL.

Comment on this clonotype: This may be a read error: a much more frequent sequence differs by one nucleotide. V is TRBV2 and J is TRBJ2-1; D could derive from TRBD1 or TRBD2 (5 bases each). Trimming pared 6 bases from V and 7 bases from J, leaving 19 bases between. The germline V gene has CDR1 SNHLY and CDR2 FYNNEI. The CDR3 is made up of 15 amino acids. This CDR3 is CASSYKQDWENEQFF. The DNA for the CDR3 is TGTGCCAGCAGCTACAAACAGGATTGGGAGAATGAGCAGTTCTTC. Using reference TRBV2 and TRBJ2-1 for the parts outside the CDR3, the full variable domain is EPEVTQTPSHQVTQMGQEVILRCVPISNHLYFYWYRQILGQKVEFLVSFYNNEISEKSEIFDDQFSVERPDGSNFTLKIRSTKLEDSAMYFCASSYKQDWENEQFFGPGTRLTVL.

Ten or more counts support this clonotype. The chain uses TRBV12-3 or TRBV12-4 and TRBJ2-5; D remains ambiguous. The V and J ends lost 3 bases and 4 bases respectively, with 9 bases between them. The CDR3 length is 13 residues. The CDR3: CASSFGLRETQYF. The CDR3 region has the DNA TGTGCCAGCAGTTTTGGGCTAAGAGAGACCCAGTACTTC.

With respect to this clonotype: A much larger clone is a single base away; this may be a read error. The gene calls are TRBV7-2 and TRBJ2-7, with 11 bases identical to TRBD2. CDR1 and CDR2 (germline): SGHTA, FQGNSA. With V trimmed by 5 bases and J by 3 bases, 9 bases remained unmatched. The CDR3 length is 16 residues. The CDR3 region has the DNA TGTGCCAGCAGCATGGGACTAGCGGTAGTTGGCTACGAGCAGTACTTC. Translating gives CASSMGLAVVGYEQYF.

At least ten counts were recorded for this clonotype. The chain links TRBV12-3 or TRBV12-4 to TRBJ1-1; tentatively, D is TRBD1 (6 bases). CDR3 length: 14 residues. V was pared by 7 bases and J by 5 bases, with 17 bases between. The CDR3, as DNA: TGTGCCAGCACCCACAGCGCCCAGGGGACTGAAGCTTTCTTT. Translation gives CASTHSAQGTEAFF.

This clonotype came up a few times. This chain links TRBV20-1 with TRBJ2-1, with TRBD2 identical over 13 bases. The CDR3 loop spans 13 amino acids. Germline CDR1 and CDR2: DFQATT and SNEGSKA (reference sequence). Unmatched junction bases numbered 3, after V lost 5 bases and J lost 8 bases. The CDR3 spells CSARTSGRDEQFF. The CDR3 DNA reads as TGCAGTGCTCGGACTAGCGGGAGAGATGAGCAGTTCTTC.

This clonotype was seen ten or more times. The chain links TRBV5-1 to TRBJ2-1; D possibly uses TRBD1 or TRBD2 (7 bases each). Deletions cut 4 bases from V and 13 bases from J, with 15 bases between. The CDR3 sequence is 12 residues long. CDR1 SGHRS and CDR2 YFSETQ come from the germline V gene. Here the CDR3 DNA reads TGCGCCAGCAGCCCCAGGGGGAGGGACCAGTTCTTC. It specifies CASSPRGRDQFF.

This clonotype turned up a few times. The chain employs TRBV9 and TRBJ2-1, with 8 bases identical to TRBD2. The CDR3 is made up of 15 amino acids. J lost 8 bases, V lost 3 bases, and 10 bases had no gene match. The germline CDR1 and CDR2 sequences are SGDLS and YYNGEE. DNA for the CDR3: TGTGCCAGCAGCGGAACCGGGACTAGTCTTGATGAGCAGTTCTTC. Encoded protein: CASSGTGTSLDEQFF.

This clonotype was picked up a small number of times. V usage is TRBV5-1 and J usage is TRBJ2-2; D is ambiguous. The germline V and J ends were trimmed by 0 bases and 7 bases, with 10 bases remaining between them. Germline CDR1 SGHRS, CDR2 YFSETQ. This CDR3 contains 14 residues. CDR3 sequence reads: CASSLVVLGGELFF. The CDR3 DNA follows: TGCGCCAGCAGCTTGGTAGTCCTAGGCGGGGAGCTGTTTTTT.

The table lists this clonotype with many counts. This sequence joins TRBV29-1 and TRBJ2-1, with no clear D. The germline gives CDR1 SQVTM, CDR2 ANQGSEA. V lost 7 bases to trimming and J lost 4 bases, with 11 bases between them. There are 12 residues in the CDR3. CDR3 residues: CSAQGMYNEQFF. In DNA, the CDR3 is TGCAGCGCCCAAGGCATGTACAATGAGCAGTTCTTC.

This clonotype occurred many times. The chain combines TRBV5-1 with TRBJ1-4; 7 bases fit TRBD1. The V and J ends lost 4 bases and 5 bases, in that order; junction bases with no gene match: 5. This CDR3 has 14 residues. CDR1 is SGHRS, CDR2 YFSETQ, per germline. The CDR3 sequence: CASSGGQLNEKLFF. The CDR3 bases are TGCGCCAGCAGCGGGGGACAGCTCAATGAAAAACTGTTTTTT.

The chain carries TRBV19 and TRBJ2-1, with D maybe TRBD1 (5 bases). The CDR3 is made up of 15 amino acids. Trimming removed 0 bases from V and 3 bases from J, with 9 bases in between. Germline V gives CDR1 LNHDA, CDR2 SQIVND (reference sequence). The CDR3 nucleotides read TGTGCCAGTAGTATAGAGAGGACAAACTACAATGAGCAGTTCTTC. It specifies CASSIERTNYNEQFF. The full variable domain, its missing parts supplied by reference TRBV19 and TRBJ2-1, is DGGITQSPKYLFRKEGQNVTLSCEQNLNHDAMYWYRQDPGQGLRLIYYSQIVNDFQKGDIAEGYSVSREKKESFPLTVTSAQKNPTAFYLCASSIERTNYNEQFFGPGTRLTVL.

This clonotype has at least ten counts. This chain connects TRBV11-2 to TRBJ2-2; 9 positions agree with TRBD1. Germline V gives CDR1 SGHAT, CDR2 FQNNGV. This CDR3 comprises 15 residues. Losses at the gene ends were 6 bases for V and 2 bases for J; bases not matched to a gene: 4. The chain's CDR3 is CASSQDRGNTGELFF. DNA of the CDR3: TGTGCCAGCAGTCAGGACAGGGGTAACACCGGGGAGCTGTTTTTT. Full variable domain (outside the CDR3, taken from reference TRBV11-2 and TRBJ2-2): EAGVAQSPRYKIIEKRQSVAFWCNPISGHATLYWYQQILGQGPKLLIQFQNNGVVDDSQLPKDRFSAERLKGVDSTLKIQPAKLEDSAVYLCASSQDRGNTGELFFGEGSRLTVL.

This clonotype was seen at least ten times. V usage is TRBV11-2 and J usage is TRBJ2-1; D not resolved. With 5 bases removed from V and 0 bases from J, the gap between germline ends came to 11 bases. CDR3 length equals 15 residues. Germline V gene sequence: CDR1 SGHAT, CDR2 FQNNGV. Here the CDR3 DNA reads TGTGCCAGCAGCGCTTACAGATCCTCCTACAATGAGCAGTTCTTC. It is translated as CASSAYRSSYNEQFF.

As for this clonotype: A clone one base away is much larger, so this may be a read error. The V call is TRBV29-1, the J call TRBJ2-7; D possibly uses TRBD1 or TRBD2 (5 bases each). Germline V gene lookup returns CDR1 SQVTM and CDR2 ANQGSEA. V lost 7 bases and J lost 5, with 21 bases in between. The CDR3 extends over 14 amino acids. The chain's CDR3 is CSGIWGSLLHEQYF. In DNA, the CDR3 is TGCAGCGGCATATGGGGGTCCTTATTACACGAGCAGTACTTC.